Included here is one T cell receptor (beta chain) sequence, with context. Its target is not known. The source of the sample is a study of T cell responses to AZD1222 COVID-19 vaccine. Study findings and constraints: Just 5 or 6 AZD1222 recipients tested seropositive at baseline.

Some clones are missing from TCRdb's copy, which holds only in-frame ones; the method was immunoSEQ multiplex PCR. The table includes 100,000 to 110,000 clones, 85% to 95% detected once. The V and J ends lost 0 bases and 6 bases respectively, with 5 bases between them. CDR3 length: 12 residues. Germline V gives CDR1 SGHAT, CDR2 FQNNGV. The chain recombines TRBV11-2 with TRBJ2-5; unclear D gene. This receptor was taken from an adult in good health. This material consisted of peripheral blood, taken on day 0 of AZD1222 vaccination. The CDR3 reads CASSLDSQTQYF. The CDR3 nucleotides are TGTGCCAGCAGCTTAGACAGTCAGACCCAGTACTTC.